This entry is about one TCR beta chain. TCRdb keeps only in-frame clones here, not all; method: immunoSEQ multiplex PCR. Found here are about 660,000 clones, 88% of them singletons; the top ten hold 0.0095% to 0.011%. The data are from a study of shared T cell receptors in the human thymus. CDR1 is MNHEY, CDR2 SMNVEV, per germline (reference sequence). V shed 3 bases and J 6 bases; nucleotides not matched to a gene: 8. The CDR3 sequence is 14 residues long. The same data also went into a second study, on human thymus T cells.

The sequence was obtained from a boy under three years old with a congenital heart defect. This chain links TRBV27 with TRBJ2-7; 7 bases align to TRBD1. Specimen: thymocytes. CDR3 region: CASSLDRLGSEQYF. The CDR3 bases are TGTGCCAGCAGTTTGGACAGGTTAGGCTCCGAGCAGTACTTC.